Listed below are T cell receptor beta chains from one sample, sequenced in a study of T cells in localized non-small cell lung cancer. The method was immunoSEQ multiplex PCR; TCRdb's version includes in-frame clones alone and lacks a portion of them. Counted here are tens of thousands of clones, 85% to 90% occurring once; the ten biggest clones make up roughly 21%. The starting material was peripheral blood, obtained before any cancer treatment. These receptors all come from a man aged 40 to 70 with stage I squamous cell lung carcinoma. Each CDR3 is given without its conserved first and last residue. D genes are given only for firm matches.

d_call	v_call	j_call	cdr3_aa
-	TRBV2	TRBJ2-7	ASMDPGRVDTYEQY
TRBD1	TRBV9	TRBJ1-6	ASRQRTGDSSYNSPLH
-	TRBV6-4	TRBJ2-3	ASSVSDGTTDTQY
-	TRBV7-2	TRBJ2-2	ASSPGLALRGELF
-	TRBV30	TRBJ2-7	ARMKGSEQY
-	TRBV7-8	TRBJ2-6	ASSLASGANVLT
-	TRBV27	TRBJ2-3	ASSSDLDTQY
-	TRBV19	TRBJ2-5	ASSFSTGTQETQY
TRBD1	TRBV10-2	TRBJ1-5	ASTTDRGYQPQH
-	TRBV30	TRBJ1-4	AWRLPGSVGKLF
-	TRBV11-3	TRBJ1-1	ASSPSGRGAVAEAF
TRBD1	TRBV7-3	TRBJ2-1	ASSSRQGNYNEQF
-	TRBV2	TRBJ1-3	ASNQGTSGNTIY
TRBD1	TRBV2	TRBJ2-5	ASSVGQGAPTQY
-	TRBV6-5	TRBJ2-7	ASSSSLESAYEQY
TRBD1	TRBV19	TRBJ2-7	ASSIRTGGSYEQY
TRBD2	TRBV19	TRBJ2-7	ASSSGGHEQY
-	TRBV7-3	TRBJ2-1	ASSRRGATSSEQF
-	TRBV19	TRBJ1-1	ARLANLRQAF
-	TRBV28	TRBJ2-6	ASSFRTAKGANVLT
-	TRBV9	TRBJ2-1	ASSATFSYNEQF
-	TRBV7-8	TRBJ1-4	ASSSSAGEKLF
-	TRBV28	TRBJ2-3	ASSPEGESDTQY
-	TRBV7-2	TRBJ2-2	ASSLDTGELF
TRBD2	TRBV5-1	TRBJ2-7	ASSRGRAVAGEYEQY
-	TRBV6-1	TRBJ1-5	AANRVYSNQPQH
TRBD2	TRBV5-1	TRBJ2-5	ASSRDPGLAGLESQY
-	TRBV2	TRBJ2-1	ASSESGSYNEQF
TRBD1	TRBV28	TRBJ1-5	ASSLDRGTGQPQH
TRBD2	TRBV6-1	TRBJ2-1	ASLISGREPEQF
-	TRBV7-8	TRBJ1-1	ASSYPRGAEDTEAF
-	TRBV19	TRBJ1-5	ASSSQVATGPNQPQH
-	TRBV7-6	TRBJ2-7	ASSLGSISYEQY
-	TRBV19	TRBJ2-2	ASSLLPRGTGELF
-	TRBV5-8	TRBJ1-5	ASRDLRQPQH
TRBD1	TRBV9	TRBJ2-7	ASSPRGQGVDEQY
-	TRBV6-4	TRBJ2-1	ASSRGNEQF
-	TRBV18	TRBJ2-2	ASSPTSLVNTGELF
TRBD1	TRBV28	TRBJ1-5	ASRFRTGGGQPQH
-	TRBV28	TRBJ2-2	ASSPWTATGELF
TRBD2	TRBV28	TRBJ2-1	ASSLYASGGYNEQF
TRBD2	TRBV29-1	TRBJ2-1	SVDWLAGYNEQF
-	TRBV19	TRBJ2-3	ASSTSGVTDTQY
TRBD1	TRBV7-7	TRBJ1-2	ASSRPDRPYGYT
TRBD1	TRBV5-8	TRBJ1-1	ASSLTGVGNTEAF
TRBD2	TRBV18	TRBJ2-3	ASSPGLAVQDTQY
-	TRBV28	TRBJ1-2	ASSNSVAALNYGYT
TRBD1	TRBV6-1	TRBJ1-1	ASSSGTGHYTEAF
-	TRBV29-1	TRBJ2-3	SVEIGSDTQY
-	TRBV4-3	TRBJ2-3	ASSRVGTDTQY
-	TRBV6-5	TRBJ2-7	ASGRNPEQY
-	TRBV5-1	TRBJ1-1	ASSLGGENTEAF
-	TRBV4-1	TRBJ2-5	ASSALFRDETQY
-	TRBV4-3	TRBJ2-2	ASSQDRGNTGELF
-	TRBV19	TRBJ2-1	ASSIDQFSYEQF